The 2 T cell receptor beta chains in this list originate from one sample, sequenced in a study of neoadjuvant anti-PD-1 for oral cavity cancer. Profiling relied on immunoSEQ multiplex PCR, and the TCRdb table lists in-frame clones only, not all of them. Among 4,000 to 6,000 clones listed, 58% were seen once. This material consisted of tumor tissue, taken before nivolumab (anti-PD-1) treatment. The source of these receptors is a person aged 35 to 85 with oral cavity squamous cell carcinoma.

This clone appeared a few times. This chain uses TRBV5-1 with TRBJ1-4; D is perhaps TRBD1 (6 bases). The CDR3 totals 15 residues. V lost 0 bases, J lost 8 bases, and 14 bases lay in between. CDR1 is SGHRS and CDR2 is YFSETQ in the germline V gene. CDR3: CASSLGATGREKLFF. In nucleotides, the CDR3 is TGCGCCAGCAGCTTGGGGGCGACAGGTCGGGAAAAACTGTTTTTT.

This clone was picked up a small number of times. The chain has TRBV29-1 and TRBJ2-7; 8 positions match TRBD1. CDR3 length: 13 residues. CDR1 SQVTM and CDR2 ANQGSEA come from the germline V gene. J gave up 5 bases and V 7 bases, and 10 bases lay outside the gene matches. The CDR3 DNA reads TGCAGCGGCGGAACCGGGACAGGCAACGAGCAGTACTTC. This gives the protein CSGGTGTGNEQYF.